These 20 T cell receptor beta chains share one sample of origin, sequenced in a study of neurological immune-mediated disorders. In TCRdb, the 5' RACE reads were re-called with MiXCR into one record per CDR3 protein. Of roughly 50,000 distinct CDR3 sequences listed, approximately 15% were seen once; the top ten hold roughly 4%. Input material: PBMCs. These TCRs come from a man in his 60s in good health.

There are many counts of this clonotype. The chain joins TRBV20-1 to TRBJ2-2, with 9 bases lining up with TRBD1. This CDR3 has 16 residues. V was clipped by 0 bases and J by 4 bases; unmatched bases: 6. The germline V gene has CDR1 DFQATT and CDR2 SNEGSKA (reference sequence). CDR3 protein: CSARDFGQGTTGELFF. The CDR3 nucleotides are TGCAGTGCTAGAGATTTCGGACAGGGGACCACCGGGGAGCTGTTTTTT.

This clonotype occurred many times. The chain recombines TRBV6-2 or TRBV6-3 with TRBJ2-5; possibly TRBD2 for D (5 bases). Per the germline V gene, CDR1 is MNHEY and CDR2 is SVGEGT. The CDR3 runs to 11 residues. The V and J ends lost 8 bases and 3 bases respectively, with 7 bases between them. The CDR3 bases are TGTGCCAGCGGACTGGAAGAGACCCAGTACTTC. Translation gives CASGLEETQYF.

This clonotype was recorded many times. The V and J genes are TRBV7-9 and TRBJ2-5, with 7 positions matching TRBD1. The CDR3 is 15 amino acids. Germline trimming cut 5 bases from V and 1 base from J; bases unmatched to any gene: 7. CDR1 and CDR2 (germline): SEHNR, FQNEAQ (reference sequence). The chain's CDR3 is CASSATQGFQETQYF. The CDR3 DNA is TGTGCCAGCAGCGCAACACAGGGGTTCCAAGAGACCCAGTACTTC. The complete variable domain, with remaining parts taken from reference TRBV7-9 and TRBJ2-5, reads DTGVSQNPRHKITKRGQNVTFRCDPISEHNRLYWYRQTLGQGPEFLTYFQNEAQLEKSRLLSDRFSAERPKGSFSTLEIQRTEQGDSAMYLCASSATQGFQETQYFGPGTRLLVL.

This clonotype was counted many times. This chain joins TRBV5-1 and TRBJ2-1; weak D call: TRBD1 (6 bases). The V gene lost 4 bases and the J gene lost 3 bases, with 14 bases spanning the gap. The CDR3 is 15 residues long. Germline lookup yields CDR1 SGHRS and CDR2 YFSETQ. The CDR3 loop is CASSQNEGVYNEQFF. The CDR3 region has the DNA TGCGCCAGCAGCCAGAACGAGGGGGTCTACAATGAGCAGTTCTTC.

This clonotype was picked up many times. This chain uses TRBV3-1 with TRBJ2-1; TRBD2 matches 8 bases. This CDR3 has 16 amino acids. CDR1 is LGHDT and CDR2 is YNNKEL in the germline V gene (reference sequence). V was clipped by 0 bases and J by 0 bases; unmatched bases: 1. CDR3 nucleotide sequence: TGTGCCAGCAGCCAAGATCTAGCGGGCTCCTACAATGAGCAGTTCTTC. Translated, it gives CASSQDLAGSYNEQFF.

This clonotype was seen ten or more times. CDR3 nucleotides: TGTGCCATCTCTGGGACTAGCGGAGAAAACATTCAGTACTTC. It specifies CAISGTSGENIQYF. This chain connects TRBV10-3 to TRBJ2-4, with 11 bases that match TRBD2. Germline CDR1 ENHRY, CDR2 SYGVKD. The CDR3 spans 14 residues. Trimming removed 8 bases from V and 5 bases from J; junction bases left unmatched: 5.

This clonotype was detected many times. The rearrangement joins TRBV7-9 to TRBJ2-5, with 7 bases matching TRBD2. This CDR3 contains 15 residues. With V trimmed by 5 bases and J by 5 bases, 11 bases remained unmatched. Germline V lookup: CDR1 SEHNR, CDR2 FQNEAQ (reference sequence). CDR3 in DNA: TGTGCCAGCAGCCCCAAAAGGCGGGAGTCGGAGACCCAGTACTTC. Translated: CASSPKRRESETQYF.

There are many counts of this clonotype. The CDR3 here is CASSFRRQGQSPLHF. The CDR3 DNA is TGTGCCAGCAGCTTTCGTCGGCAGGGGCAATCACCCCTCCACTTT. This chain links TRBV5-8 with TRBJ1-6, with a tentative D call TRBD1 (6 bases). V was cut by 2 bases and J by 10 bases, with 16 bases left in between. From germline, CDR1 is SGHTS and CDR2 YDEGEE. This CDR3 has 15 amino acids. The complete variable domain, with remaining parts taken from reference TRBV5-8 and TRBJ1-6, reads EAGVTQSPTHLIKTRGQQATLRCSPISGHTSVYWYQQALGLGLQFLLWYDEGEERNRGNFPPRFSGRQFPNYSSELNVNALELEDSALYLCASSFRRQGQSPLHFGNGTRLTVT.

In this sample, this clonotype turned up many times. This chain links TRBV6-4 with TRBJ2-1; 9 positions agree with TRBD2. The CDR3 has 15 residues. With V trimmed by 0 bases and J by 7 bases, 4 bases remained unmatched. CDR1 and CDR2 (germline): MRHNA, SNTAGT. CDR3 sequence: CASSDSLAGWNEQFF. In nucleotides, the CDR3 is TGTGCCAGCAGTGACTCGCTAGCGGGATGGAATGAGCAGTTCTTC.

This clonotype was recorded many times. This chain's CDR3 is CASSLSWDNSPLHF. Written as DNA, the CDR3 is TGTGCCAGCAGTTTATCTTGGGACAATTCACCCCTCCACTTT. The J gene is TRBJ1-6, the V gene TRBV27, with D possibly TRBD1 on 5 matching bases. Germline CDR1 is MNHEY and CDR2 is SMNVEV (reference sequence). Trimming removed 0 bases from V and 7 bases from J, with 7 bases in between. The CDR3 consists of 14 residues.

In its sample, this clonotype was seen many times. The V and J genes are TRBV6-5 and TRBJ2-7; D is perhaps TRBD1 (6 bases). The length of the CDR3 is 14 residues. Trimming stripped 6 bases from V and 1 base from J, with 13 bases between. Germline assignment: CDR1 MNHEY and CDR2 SVGAGI. Written as DNA, the CDR3 is TGTGCCAGCAGGGACTCAGGGGCATCCTACGAGCAGTACTTC. Amino acid sequence: CASRDSGASYEQYF.

The chain joins TRBV6-2 or TRBV6-3 to TRBJ2-1; D is unclear. The CDR3 covers 12 residues. The ends were cut back, 4 bases at V and 10 bases at J, with 11 bases in the middle. The germline V gene encodes CDR1 MNHEY and CDR2 SVGEGT. The CDR3 loop reads CASSSQAAEQFF. In nucleotides, the CDR3 is TGTGCCAGCAGTTCCCAGGCCGCGGAGCAGTTCTTC.

This clonotype has at least ten counts. The chain links TRBV7-2 to TRBJ1-1; 11 bases are shared with TRBD1. Germline assignment: CDR1 SGHTA and CDR2 FQGNSA. Trimming at V came to 4 bases and at J to 5 bases, leaving 6 bases not matched to a gene. The CDR3 totals 15 residues. This chain's CDR3 is CASSSQGQGATEAFF. CDR3 coding DNA: TGTGCCAGCAGCTCCCAAGGACAGGGGGCTACTGAAGCTTTCTTT.

This clonotype was recorded many times. The chain recombines TRBV9 with TRBJ2-2; 10 bases agree with TRBD2. This CDR3 contains 17 residues. V lost 0 bases, J lost 2 bases, and 4 bases stayed unmatched. CDR1 and CDR2 from the germline V gene are SGDLS and YYNGEE. CDR3 protein: CASSVVAGGHNTGELFF. The CDR3 DNA follows: TGTGCCAGCAGCGTAGTAGCGGGAGGCCACAACACCGGGGAGCTGTTTTTT. The full variable domain, in which reference TRBV9 and TRBJ2-2 provide the parts outside the CDR3, is DSGVTQTPKHLITATGQRVTLRCSPRSGDLSVYWYQQSLDQGLQFLIQYYNGEERAKGNILERFSAQQFPDLHSELNLSSLELGDSALYFCASSVVAGGHNTGELFFGEGSRLTVL.

This clonotype occurred many times. The V and J genes are TRBV3-1 and TRBJ2-4; D is unresolved. CDR1 is LGHDT and CDR2 is YNNKEL in the germline V gene (reference sequence). With 8 bases removed from V and 0 bases from J, the gap between germline ends came to 5 bases. The CDR3 is made up of 12 amino acids. CDR3 in amino acids: CASQQAKNIQYF. For the CDR3, the DNA is TGTGCCAGCCAACAAGCCAAAAACATTCAGTACTTC.

The sample holds many counts of this clonotype. V and J are TRBV3-1 and TRBJ2-7; D not certain. The CDR3 loop spans 15 amino acids. V was cut by 1 base and J by 2 bases, with 12 bases left in between. Germline V lookup: CDR1 LGHDT, CDR2 YNNKEL (reference sequence). The CDR3 coding sequence is TGTGCCAGCAGCCAAGGGATGATTTCGGCCTACGAGCAGTACTTC. Residues: CASSQGMISAYEQYF.

This clonotype occurred many times. Its ends do not fully match the called genes, so a read error is possible. This chain links TRBV20-1 with TRBJ1-6; D unclear. From germline, CDR1 is DFQATT and CDR2 SNEGSKA (reference sequence). This CDR3 spans 11 amino acids. CDR3 nucleotides: TGCAGTGCCCGGGCGGGTTCAGCCCTCCACTTT. Its translation: CSARAGSALHF.

In its sample, this clonotype was seen many times. V usage is TRBV2 and J usage is TRBJ1-5; tentative D call: TRBD1 (5 bases). This CDR3 spans 13 amino acids. CDR1 is SNHLY, CDR2 FYNNEI, per germline. V lost 6 bases and J lost 6, with 12 bases in between. CDR3 in amino acids: CASRLDIPQPQHF. The CDR3 nucleotides read TGTGCCAGCAGGTTGGACATACCTCAGCCCCAGCATTTT.

This clonotype appeared many times. V and J are TRBV4-3 and TRBJ1-2; D call uncertain. Germline loops: CDR1 LGHNA, CDR2 YSLEER. The CDR3 extends over 15 amino acids. V lost 0 bases and J 5 bases, leaving 13 bases between the germline ends. The CDR3, as DNA: TGCGCCAGCAGCCAAGATTTGGGTTTAGGGTATGGCTACACCTTC. Amino acids: CASSQDLGLGYGYTF.

This clonotype was recorded at least ten times. The chain carries TRBV14 and TRBJ1-1; tentatively, D is TRBD1 (5 bases). V lost 6 bases to trimming and J lost 5 bases, with 19 bases between them. Germline CDR1 and CDR2: SGHDN and FVKESK. The CDR3 consists of 15 residues. This chain's CDR3 is CASSQWLGASTEAFF. Written as DNA, the CDR3 is TGTGCCAGCAGTCAGTGGCTCGGGGCCTCGACTGAAGCTTTCTTT.